Below are 3 T cell receptor beta chains sequenced from a single sample in a study of early stage breast cancer tumors. Sequenced by immunoSEQ multiplex PCR; TCRdb stores in-frame clones only, minus some. This table has approximately 11,000 clones, about 80% appearing once. The sequencing sample was made of breast tumor tissue. The receptors were sampled from a person aged 65 to 79 with breast cancer.

J is TRBJ1-2 and V is TRBV19; D may be TRBD1 (6 bases). The CDR3 is made up of 14 amino acids. Looked up from germline, CDR1 is LNHDA and CDR2 is SQIVND (reference sequence). Trimming stripped 1 base from V and 2 bases from J, with 8 bases between. The chain's CDR3 is CASSIAGGNYGYTF. The CDR3 coding sequence is TGTGCCAGTAGTATAGCTGGGGGCAACTATGGCTACACCTTC.

This clone was seen once. This sequence joins TRBV7-8 and TRBJ1-4; TRBD1 is a possible D gene (5 bases). Looked up from germline, CDR1 is SGHVS and CDR2 is FQNEAQ. This CDR3 comprises 15 residues. V dropped 2 bases and J dropped 3 bases, with 10 bases sitting between them. The CDR3 DNA follows: TGTGCCAGCAGCTTAACCAGGGCGCCTAATGAAAAACTGTTTTTT. This encodes CASSLTRAPNEKLFF.

The CDR3 sequence is CASWGVNTGELFF. The CDR3 DNA follows: TGTGCCAGTTGGGGGGTGAACACCGGGGAGCTGTTTTTT. The gene calls are TRBV27 and TRBJ2-2, with D possibly being TRBD2 (6 bases). V lost 9 bases to trimming and J lost 1 base, with 9 bases between them. Germline V CDR1 and CDR2: MNHEY, SMNVEV (reference sequence). CDR3 length equals 13 residues.